The 10 T cell receptor beta chains given below trace back to one sample, sequenced in a study of OX40 agonist ivuxolimab in advanced cancers. Measured with immunoSEQ multiplex PCR; TCRdb has only the in-frame clones, and not every one. The table has tens of thousands of clones, roughly 94% seen once. Sequencing was performed on CD4+ or CD8+ T cells sorted from blood, taken in a trial of the OX40 agonist ivuxolimab. The receptors here all came from an adult with an advanced solid tumor such as melanoma, head and neck, liver or kidney cancer.

The chain carries TRBV5-6 and TRBJ2-7; D call uncertain. Deletions cut 0 bases from V and 7 bases from J, with 20 bases between. The CDR3 sequence is 16 residues long. Germline V gives CDR1 SGHDT, CDR2 YYEEEE. CDR3 sequence reads: CASSLAPRLFESEQYF. The DNA for the CDR3 is TGTGCCAGCAGCTTGGCCCCACGGCTTTTTGAATCGGAGCAGTACTTC.

CDR3 in amino acids: CASSQGRTSGNTIYF. The CDR3 region has the DNA TGTGCCAGTAGTCAGGGACGGACCTCTGGAAACACCATATATTTT. The J gene is TRBJ1-3, the V gene TRBV19, with D perhaps TRBD1 (5 bases). The CDR3 has 15 residues. The V end was cut by 5 bases, the J end by 0 bases, with 11 bases between. In germline, CDR1 is LNHDA, CDR2 SQIVND (reference sequence).

The gene calls are TRBV9 and TRBJ1-2; TRBD1 aligns across 7 bases. CDR1 is SGDLS, CDR2 YYNGEE, per germline. The CDR3 is made up of 15 amino acids. J lost 5 bases, V lost 0 bases, and 7 bases had no gene match. The CDR3 sequence: CASSVDTETGYGYTF. DNA of the CDR3: TGTGCCAGCAGCGTAGACACGGAGACAGGGTATGGCTACACCTTC. Variable domain in full (rest from reference TRBV9 and TRBJ1-2): DSGVTQTPKHLITATGQRVTLRCSPRSGDLSVYWYQQSLDQGLQFLIQYYNGEERAKGNILERFSAQQFPDLHSELNLSSLELGDSALYFCASSVDTETGYGYTFGSGTRLTVV.

This chain connects TRBV7-2 to TRBJ2-2, with a weak D call TRBD2 (5 bases). Germline V gene lookup returns CDR1 SGHTA and CDR2 FQGNSA. V was cut by 5 bases and J by 7 bases, with 8 bases left in between. This CDR3 has 12 amino acids. The CDR3 loop is CASSPRVGELFF. CDR3 DNA sequence: TGTGCCAGCAGCCCGAGGGTCGGGGAGCTGTTTTTT.

The sample holds a few counts of this clone. The genes are TRBV27 and TRBJ2-2; D gene unclear. The V end was cut by 7 bases, the J end by 2 bases, with 11 bases between. Germline CDR1 and CDR2: MNHEY and SMNVEV (reference sequence). This CDR3 is 14 amino acids long. The CDR3 DNA sequence: TGTGCCAGCATGCAACGGATCAACACCGGGGAGCTGTTTTTT. Translation: CASMQRINTGELFF.

The V and J genes are TRBV19 and TRBJ1-2, with TRBD1 identical over 10 bases. Germline V gene data show CDR1 as LNHDA and CDR2 as SQIVND (reference sequence). Trimming took 5 bases from V and 4 from J; bases not matched to a gene: 7. CDR3 size: 15 residues. The CDR3 region has the DNA TGTGCCAGTAGTGCCGGGACAGGGGATGGCTATGGCTACACCTTC. Protein sequence: CASSAGTGDGYGYTF.

The V gene is TRBV7-9, the J gene TRBJ1-5, with a possible D match to TRBD1 (5 bases). The germline V and J ends were trimmed by 8 bases and 5 bases, with 13 bases remaining between them. The CDR3 sequence is 13 residues long. Germline loops: CDR1 SEHNR, CDR2 FQNEAQ (reference sequence). CDR3 sequence reads: CASCSGGHQPQHF. CDR3 nucleotides: TGTGCCAGCTGCTCCGGGGGACATCAGCCCCAGCATTTT.

V is TRBV27 and J is TRBJ1-1, with D maybe TRBD1 (5 bases). Per germline, CDR1 MNHEY and CDR2 SMNVEV (reference sequence). V was trimmed by 2 bases and J by 8 bases, leaving 21 bases between them. The CDR3 has 16 residues. The CDR3: CASSLNPLPGSQEAFF. The CDR3 nucleotides read TGTGCCAGCAGTTTAAACCCGTTACCAGGGTCCCAGGAAGCTTTCTTT.

V usage is TRBV6-5 and J usage is TRBJ2-7; D is perhaps TRBD2 (5 bases). Per germline, CDR1 MNHEY and CDR2 SVGAGI. This CDR3 contains 13 residues. V was clipped by 0 bases and J by 6 bases, with 9 bases between them. The chain's CDR3 is CASSYSGGSEQYF. DNA for the CDR3: TGTGCCAGCAGTTACTCCGGAGGATCCGAGCAGTACTTC.

The V gene is TRBV28, the J gene TRBJ2-7; D gene ambiguous. Trimming pared 5 bases from V and 0 bases from J, leaving 11 bases between. The CDR3 contains 14 residues. Germline V gene sequence: CDR1 MDHEN, CDR2 SYDVKM. The CDR3: CASSTGKSSYEQYF. In DNA, the CDR3 is TGTGCCAGCAGTACCGGTAAGAGCTCCTACGAGCAGTACTTC.